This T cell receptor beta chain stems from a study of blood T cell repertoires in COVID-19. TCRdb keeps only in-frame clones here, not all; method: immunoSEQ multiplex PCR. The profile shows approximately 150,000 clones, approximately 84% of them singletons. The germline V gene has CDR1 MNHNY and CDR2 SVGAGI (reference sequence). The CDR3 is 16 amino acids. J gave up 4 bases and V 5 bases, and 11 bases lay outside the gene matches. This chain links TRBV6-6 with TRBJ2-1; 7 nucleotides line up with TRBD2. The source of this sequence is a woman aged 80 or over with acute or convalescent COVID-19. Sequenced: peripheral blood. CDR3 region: CASSPRSAGTYNEQFF. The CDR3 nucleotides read TGTGCCAGCAGTCCGCGTTCAGCGGGGACTTACAATGAGCAGTTCTTC.